This TCR beta chain was recorded in a study of T cells in Graves' hyperthyroidism and ophthalmopathy. Study-wide findings and caveats: Among clonotypes expanded in thyroid above 0.001, most were also found in blood. Separation of ophthalmopathy from stable hyperthyroidism was achieved by a 13 V-J model.

A NOSPECS grade of at least 4, a Clinical Activity Score of at least 3 and duration under 3 months were recorded in ophthalmopathy patients. CDR3 length: 15 amino acids. The ends were cut back, 7 bases at V and 0 bases at J, with 13 bases in the middle. CDR1 is MDHEN, CDR2 SYDVKM, per germline. Using RNA transcripts as the source, TCR beta CDR3 regions were amplified. The TCR CDR3 was amplified in a first-round RT-PCR using the HTBI primer set. Each CDR3 protein is one row after TCRdb ran MiXCR on the multiplex PCR reads. The sample consists of 530,000 or so distinct CDR3 sequences, around 24% of them appearing once. At least ten counts were recorded for this clonotype. Its antigen is as yet unknown.

The sequenced material came from blood. This clonotype originated in a woman in her thirties with Graves' ophthalmopathy. The gene calls are TRBV28 and TRBJ1-5, with D possibly TRBD1 on 6 matching bases. CDR3 nucleotides: TGTGCCAGCAAAACGGGGGGGCTTAGCAATCAGCCCCAGCATTTT. It codes for CASKTGGLSNQPQHF.